The rows below give T cell receptor beta chains drawn from one sample of a study of molecular identifiers for immune sequencing clone quantification. Using its own MiXCR run on the PCR reads, TCRdb lists one record per CDR3 protein. The table includes 350,000 or so distinct CDR3 sequences, about 21% detected once. Sequenced sample: naive CD8+ T cells from blood, with Jurkat cell RNA spiked in. The receptor set was obtained from a human donor in good health. Some libraries in this study had Jurkat cell RNA spiked in. Each CDR3 is given with its conserved first and last residue. D genes are given only for firm matches. The size of a clone is reported for some rows only, either as once, few or many, or as a class for expanded clones.

many,TRBJ2-7,15,TRBD2,TRBV9,TGTGCCAGCAGCGTAGCTAGCGGGGGGCGCTACGAGCAGTACTTC,CASSVASGGRYEQYF
NA,TRBJ2-7,14,NA,TRBV15,TGTGCCACCAGCCCGGGTCTTTCGCCCTACGAGCGGTACTTC,CATSPGLSPYERYF
many,TRBJ2-1,13,TRBD2,TRBV7-2,TGTGCCCTCCGGACTAGCGGGTCCAATGAGCAGTTCTTC,CALRTSGSNEQFF
many,TRBJ2-3,16,TRBD1,TRBV7-9,TGTGCCAGCAGCCCGCCCCAGACAGGGTTTCACGGTACGCAGTATTTT,CASSPPQTGFHGTQYF
many,TRBJ1-2,15,NA,TRBV7-2,TGTGCCAGCAGCTTATCCGGGGGGAGATTCTATGGCTACACCTTC,CASSLSGGRFYGYTF
many,TRBJ2-1,15,TRBD1,TRBV12-3/TRBV12-4,TGTGCCAGCAGCGCACCGGGACAGGGTCTCGATGAGCAGTTCTTC,CASSAPGQGLDEQFF
few,TRBJ1-2,16,TRBD1,TRBV28,TGTGCCAGCAGCCCCTTCGCACAGGGGCTGAACTATGGCTACACCTTC,CASSPFAQGLNYGYTF
NA,TRBJ2-5,17,TRBD2,TRBV6-2/TRBV6-3,TGTGCCAGCAGTCGTATGGGACTAGCGGGGGGTCAAGAGACCCAGTACTTC,CASSRMGLAGGQETQYF
many,TRBJ2-3,16,TRBD1,TRBV6-6,TGTGCCAGCAATCACCCCCTGACAGGGGGAGCAGATACGCAGTATTTT,CASNHPLTGGADTQYF
many,TRBJ2-7,12,NA,TRBV28,TGTGCCAGCGGCGGAGGGACCTACGAGCAGTACTTC,CASGGGTYEQYF
many,TRBJ2-7,14,TRBD1,TRBV5-6,TGTGCCAGCAGCTTGGTCCAGGGGGTCCACGAGCAGTACTTC,CASSLVQGVHEQYF
NA,TRBJ2-7,14,TRBD1,TRBV18,TGTGCCGGCTCACCTCCGGGACAGGGGTACGAGCAGTACTTC,CAGSPPGQGYEQYF
NA,TRBJ2-7,12,TRBD1,TRBV29-1,TGCAGCGGCGGGACAGGCCCATACGAGCAGTACTTC,CSGGTGPYEQYF
few,TRBJ2-5,18,TRBD1,TRBV5-4,TGTGCCAGCAGCCCAGTGGGACAGGGTTTTACAGCACAAGAGACCCAGTACTTC,CASSPVGQGFTAQETQYF
many,TRBJ2-2,12,NA,TRBV7-9,TGTGCCAGCAGCTTCTTTACCGGGGAGCTGTTTTTT,CASSFFTGELFF
many,TRBJ2-3,14,NA,TRBV30,TGTGCCTGGAAAAGCGTCGGGAGTACAGATACGCAGTATTTT,CAWKSVGSTDTQYF
many,TRBJ1-1,17,TRBD1,TRBV19,TGTGCCAGTAGCCCCGGGACAGGCGACTCCTGGAACACTGAAGCTTTCTTT,CASSPGTGDSWNTEAFF
many,TRBJ2-7,15,TRBD2,TRBV28,TGTGCCAGCAGTTTGGGGGCTAGCGGGAGTTACGAGCAGTACTTC,CASSLGASGSYEQYF
many,TRBJ2-3,16,TRBD1,TRBV2,TGTGCCAGCAGTGAACAGGGGGCGCGGGTCACAGATACGCAGTATTTT,CASSEQGARVTDTQYF